One and the same sample provided the 14 T cell receptor beta chains below, sequenced in a study of blood T cell repertoires in COVID-19. Assay: immunoSEQ multiplex PCR; the TCRdb copy retains only in-frame clones and omits some. Of 150,000 to 200,000 clones in the sample, about 89% are singletons; the top ten hold around 0.77%. What was sequenced was PBMCs or T cells enriched from blood (not recorded which). The receptors were sampled from a woman aged 18-30 years who had recovered from COVID-19.

V is TRBV18 and J is TRBJ2-1; 9 nucleotides line up with TRBD2. The germline V gene has CDR1 KGHSH and CDR2 LQKENI. The J segment lost 8 bases and the V segment lost 1 base, leaving 9 bases of the junction unmatched. The CDR3 totals 16 residues. Here the CDR3 reads CASSPRGREGVDEQFF. The CDR3 bases are TGTGCCAGCTCACCACGAGGGCGGGAGGGCGTCGATGAGCAGTTCTTC.

The CDR3 DNA is TGTGCCAGCAGTCTCGACAGGAACCTCAGGGGCTACACCTTC. Its protein is CASSLDRNLRGYTF. The chain joins TRBV28 to TRBJ1-2; weak D call: TRBD1 (6 bases). Germline CDR1 and CDR2: MDHEN and SYDVKM. This CDR3 region has 14 residues. Between the trimmed V and J ends, which lost 5 bases and 8 bases, there was a span of 18 bases.

This chain connects TRBV4-1 to TRBJ2-3; possibly TRBD2 for D (6 bases). Germline V gene sequence: CDR1 MGHRA, CDR2 YSYEKL. V was shortened by 1 base and J by 2 bases, with 13 bases between the two germline ends. The CDR3 is 16 amino acids. The CDR3 loop is CASSQVLAELTDTQYF. The CDR3 DNA reads TGCGCCAGCAGCCAAGTTTTAGCGGAACTCACAGATACGCAGTATTTT.

This chain links TRBV28 with TRBJ2-5; D is possibly TRBD1 (6 bases). Deletions cut 5 bases from V and 2 bases from J, with 12 bases between. This CDR3 contains 14 residues. Germline values: CDR1 MDHEN, CDR2 SYDVKM. The CDR3 sequence: CASSPLQGQETQYF. In DNA, the CDR3 is TGTGCCAGCAGTCCCCTACAGGGACAAGAGACCCAGTACTTC.

The gene calls are TRBV5-4 and TRBJ1-2; a weak D match, TRBD1 (6 bases). V was trimmed by 3 bases and J by 8 bases, leaving 8 bases between them. This CDR3 is built from 11 residues. The germline gives CDR1 SGHNT, CDR2 YYREEE (reference sequence). The CDR3 bases are TGTGCCAGCAGCTCAGGACAGGGCTACACCTTC. As protein: CASSSGQGYTF.

This clone was seen a handful of times. V usage is TRBV11-2 and J usage is TRBJ2-7; possible D gene TRBD1, 5 bases. Trimming stripped 2 bases from V and 5 bases from J, with 16 bases between. The CDR3 consists of 15 residues. The germline CDR1 and CDR2 sequences are SGHAT and FQNNGV. The DNA of the CDR3 is TGTGCCAGCAGCTTATTGGTACAGGCCGCTAACGAGCAGTACTTC. It specifies CASSLLVQAANEQYF.

The V gene is TRBV7-9, the J gene TRBJ2-2; a possible D gene is TRBD2 (5 bases). Germline CDR1 is SEHNR and CDR2 is FQNEAQ (reference sequence). This CDR3 comprises 17 residues. V was clipped by 5 bases and J by 2 bases, with 18 bases between them. The CDR3 protein is CASSPRMQRNNTGELFF. DNA of the CDR3: TGTGCCAGCAGCCCGAGAATGCAGCGGAATAACACCGGGGAGCTGTTTTTT. The whole variable domain, remainder taken from reference TRBV7-9 and TRBJ2-2, is DTGVSQNPRHKITKRGQNVTFRCDPISEHNRLYWYRQTLGQGPEFLTYFQNEAQLEKSRLLSDRFSAERPKGSFSTLEIQRTEQGDSAMYLCASSPRMQRNNTGELFFGEGSRLTVL.

The V call is TRBV28, the J call TRBJ2-1, with D possibly matching TRBD1 (6 bases). CDR3 length: 15 residues. V was cut by 4 bases and J by 6 bases, with 16 bases left in between. CDR1 and CDR2 from the germline V gene are MDHEN and SYDVKM. CDR3: CASSSPQGLGNEQFF. The CDR3 DNA is TGTGCCAGCAGTTCCCCACAGGGTTTGGGCAATGAGCAGTTCTTC.

The V and J genes are TRBV28 and TRBJ2-3; tentatively, D is TRBD1 (6 bases). This CDR3 is 16 amino acids long. V gave up 3 bases and J gave up 2 bases, with 15 bases separating them. The germline CDR1 and CDR2 sequences are MDHEN and SYDVKM. This CDR3 reads CASSLNRQGYTDTQYF. DNA of the CDR3: TGTGCCAGCAGTTTGAATCGGCAGGGGTACACAGATACGCAGTATTTT.

The chain joins TRBV30 to TRBJ1-1, with 10 bases identical to TRBD1. Looked up from germline, CDR1 is GTSNPN and CDR2 is SVGIG (reference sequence). Trimming took 2 bases from V and 6 from J; bases not matched to a gene: 3. The CDR3 runs 13 residues. CDR3 protein: CAWSPDRGPEAFF. In nucleotides, the CDR3 is TGTGCCTGGAGTCCCGACAGGGGGCCTGAAGCTTTCTTT.

The V call is TRBV18, the J call TRBJ2-7; TRBD2 agrees at 7 bases. Trimming took 6 bases from V and 7 from J; bases not matched to a gene: 15. Germline assignment: CDR1 KGHSH and CDR2 LQKENI. The CDR3 has 15 amino acids. The CDR3: CASSGEAGVTGEQYF. The CDR3 DNA is TGTGCCAGCTCGGGAGAGGCGGGAGTGACGGGAGAGCAGTACTTC.

A single count supports this clone. The V and J genes are TRBV5-1 and TRBJ2-1; maybe TRBD2 (6 bases). The ends were cut back, 4 bases at V and 6 bases at J, with 8 bases in the middle. In germline, CDR1 is SGHRS, CDR2 YFSETQ. The CDR3 covers 12 residues. The CDR3 DNA is TGCGCCAGCAGCCTCGGGAGCAATGAGCAGTTCTTC. This encodes CASSLGSNEQFF.

The genes are TRBV19 and TRBJ2-3, with 15 bases aligning to TRBD2. This CDR3 is built from 16 residues. V was clipped by 4 bases and J by 5 bases; unmatched bases: 4. Per germline, CDR1 LNHDA and CDR2 SQIVND (reference sequence). The CDR3 DNA reads as TGTGCCAGTAGTAAAGGGACTAGCGGGAGGTTAGATACGCAGTATTTT. Encoded protein: CASSKGTSGRLDTQYF.

The chain couples TRBV7-8 to TRBJ2-1; 9 bases line up with TRBD1. The germline V gene encodes CDR1 SGHVS and CDR2 FQNEAQ. Germline trimming cut 4 bases from V and 10 bases from J; bases unmatched to any gene: 8. This CDR3 is 14 amino acids long. The CDR3 DNA follows: TGTGCCAGCAGCTACCGGGACAGGGCAAGCGAGCAGTTCTTC. This sequence encodes CASSYRDRASEQFF.